This T cell receptor (beta chain) was retrieved from a study of glioma-infiltrating T cells listed by TCRdb under 2016. Regarding the complete study: The low-grade gliomas were WHO grade II oligodendrogliomas or astrocytomas, while the glioblastomas were WHO grade IV tumors sampled at initial diagnosis rather than at recurrent diagnosis. Before surgery, glioma patients were given dexamethasone for six or fewer days. For blood libraries, the target was roughly 4- to 11-fold sequencing coverage of about 990,000 peripheral T cells. TCR alpha- and beta-chain repertoires were sequenced from glioma tissue, non-neoplastic brain tissue and matched peripheral blood mononuclear cells. Each tissue-infiltrating repertoire was compared with the same patient's peripheral blood repertoire to measure divergence between tissue and blood T-cell populations. Three low-grade glioma patients, several primary glioblastoma patients and three non-glioma patients contributing non-neoplastic brain tissue were included in the paired cohort. Study-wide findings and limitations: Tissue and blood shared very few CDR3 sequences, a result attributed to high CDR3 diversity and limited sampling. The group comparisons were based on small numbers of patients: three non-neoplastic, three low-grade glioma and several glioblastoma patients. Patients with low tissue-blood divergence were marked by a signature set of shared blood CDR3 motifs, and this signature set was depleted in highly divergent patients. VJ-independent divergence between tissue and blood was found to be below expectation in non-neoplastic patients but above expectation in all gliomas, particularly low-grade gliomas.

Comments on this clonotype: Its antigen is unknown. One base away there is no much larger clone; base qualities are not given.

The iRepertoire nested amplicon-rescue multiplex PCR (arm-PCR) platform was used to amplify TCR alpha and beta CDR3 regions from RNA. The input for one-step reverse transcription and amplification was about 95-450 ng of either tissue mRNA or PBMC total RNA. After bead purification, a secondary multiplex PCR added Illumina adapters, and libraries were gel-purified between 200 and 400 bp. Internal 6-nucleotide barcodes were carried by the libraries and were used for demultiplexing. Sequencing of libraries was performed on an Illumina MiSeq with 2x220 or 2x250 nucleotide paired-end reads. The authors' analysis ran thus. Paired reads were merged with FLASH 1.2.11 and aligned to the GRCh37 human genome with BWA-MEM before extracting TRA and TRB reads. An IMGT-derived reference of cassette sequences and CDR3 motifs, with pseudogenes included, was used for V and J assignment. Three-frame translation of reads was performed, and productive CDR3s were defined as those with a C...FGXG motif and no stop codons. Clonotypes were defined as unique combinations of V-J cassette pair and CDR3 amino acid sequence. Filtering of reads was based on Hamming distance, with the threshold set by the sequence error rate of each sample in mapped regions. TCRdb reanalyzed the raw reads on its own, using fastp at Q25 for trimming and MiXCR for clone calling, and kept in-frame beta chains. Each CDR3 protein gets just one entry, which takes the most common genes and DNA from the rows behind it. The V and J calls here are based on TCRdb, not the publication. The sample includes around 390,000 distinct CDR3 sequences, with around 45% observed a single time. About 12% of the sample rests with the top ten.

Surgical brain or tumor specimens were cryofrozen in liquid nitrogen immediately after resection, and peripheral blood cells were collected concurrently. The clonotype comes from a human donor with low-grade glioma or glioblastoma, undergoing nonglioma brain surgery, or in good health (not recorded which). The specimen was glioma tissue, nonneoplastic brain tissue, or PBMCs (not recorded which).

In nucleotide form, the sequence is TGTGCCAGCAGTCGAAGGTACCTTAGCGGGAGCACAGATACGCAGTATTTT. Its protein reads: CASSRRYLSGSTDTQYF. Here the chain combines TRBV28 and TRBJ2-3, with 7 middle bases fitting TRBD2. Germline trimming amounts to 5 bases on V and 0 bases on J, with 11 as the count of junction bases outside the gene matches. According to the germline V gene, CDR1 reads MDHEN and CDR2 reads SYDVKM. The CDR3 starts with the cysteine, ends with the phenylalanine, and has 17 residues. Only the CDR3 region is kept as DNA, spanning 51 bases read in frame from base 1.